These 9 T cell receptor beta chains originate from one sample sequenced in a study of T-cell reconstitution after alpha-beta-depleted transplantation in children. Library preparation (for TCRbeta) was performed with unique molecular identifiers. TCRdb analysed the PCR reads with MiXCR anew, one entry per CDR3 protein. Of about 640,000 distinct CDR3 sequences listed, under 15% were seen once; the top ten hold roughly 2.3%. Here the sequenced sample was PBMCs, mostly from graft donor cells, taken 360 days after TCRalphabeta/CD19-depleted stem cell transplant. These receptor sequences come from a male patient aged 10 to 17 who had a stem cell transplant for acute myeloid leukemia, so the T cells may come from the graft donor.

This clonotype was recorded many times. The rearrangement uses TRBV28 and TRBJ1-6; the match to TRBD1 covers 9 bases. Germline values: CDR1 MDHEN, CDR2 SYDVKM. V shed 5 bases and J 3 bases; nucleotides not matched to a gene: 8. The CDR3 covers 17 residues. CDR3 residues: CASSTGPGQGYNSPLHF. In DNA, the CDR3 is TGTGCCAGCAGTACAGGCCCGGGACAGGGCTATAATTCACCCCTCCACTTT.

This clonotype was seen a few times. The chain uses TRBV9 and TRBJ2-7; D may match TRBD1 or TRBD2 (5 bases each). The CDR3 spans 14 residues. Germline V lookup: CDR1 SGDLS, CDR2 YYNGEE. Trimming removed 2 bases from V and 2 bases from J, with 11 bases in between. CDR3 protein: CASSVGVATYEQYF. As DNA, the CDR3 is TGTGCCAGCAGCGTGGGGGTAGCAACCTACGAGCAGTACTTC.

The chain combines TRBV13 with TRBJ2-7; TRBD1 agrees at 9 bases. In germline, CDR1 is PRHDT, CDR2 FYEKMQ (reference sequence). Trimming at V came to 3 bases and at J to 5 bases, leaving 11 bases not matched to a gene. CDR3 length: 16 amino acids. CDR3 sequence: CASSFDVGTGFNEQYF. The CDR3 DNA follows: TGTGCCAGCAGCTTTGACGTCGGGACAGGGTTCAACGAGCAGTACTTC.

This clonotype came up a few times. This chain links TRBV12-3 or TRBV12-4 with TRBJ1-2, with D possibly matching TRBD1 (6 bases). This CDR3 contains 15 residues. Trimming cost V 5 bases and J 0 bases, with 13 bases left between them. The chain's CDR3 is CASSIGQRANYGYTF. Written as DNA, the CDR3 is TGTGCCAGCAGTATCGGACAGCGAGCTAACTATGGCTACACCTTC.

The chain links TRBV12-3 or TRBV12-4 to TRBJ1-1, with D hard to call. V lost 10 bases, J lost 4 bases, and 16 bases lay in between. The CDR3 is 13 amino acids. The CDR3 nucleotides are TGTGCCACCTCGACAAATCGGGGCACTGAAGCTTTCTTT. Translation gives CATSTNRGTEAFF.

This clonotype was counted between two and nine times. This rearrangement joins TRBV18 to TRBJ2-7, with 8 bases that match TRBD1. The CDR3 covers 13 residues. The V segment lost 3 bases and the J segment 6 bases; nucleotides outside the gene matches: 4. Germline lookup yields CDR1 KGHSH and CDR2 LQKENI. CDR3 loop: CASSPIQGGEQYF. Here the CDR3 DNA reads TGTGCCAGCTCACCTATACAGGGGGGCGAGCAGTACTTC.

This clonotype was seen more than once but under ten times. The chain recombines TRBV5-1 with TRBJ2-7, with D unresolved. The V end lost 0 bases, the J end lost 3 bases, and 10 bases lay between the germline ends. The germline V gene encodes CDR1 SGHRS and CDR2 YFSETQ. The CDR3 length is 14 residues. CDR3 loop: CASSLGVDLYEQYF. As DNA, the CDR3 is TGCGCCAGCAGCTTGGGGGTGGACCTCTACGAGCAGTACTTC.

This clonotype appeared a few times. The chain is built from TRBV20-1 and TRBJ2-7; D is possibly TRBD2 (7 bases). The CDR3 contains 13 residues. V lost 6 bases and J lost 2, with 14 bases in between. From germline, CDR1 is DFQATT and CDR2 SNEGSKA (reference sequence). CDR3 nucleotide sequence: TGCAGTGCGCGAGGGGGGGGACCCTACGAGCAGTACTTC. It translates to CSARGGGPYEQYF.

The V and J genes are TRBV6-5 and TRBJ2-7; 7 nucleotides line up with TRBD1. The CDR3 has 17 amino acids. With V trimmed by 0 bases and J by 1 base, 9 bases remained unmatched. The germline V gene has CDR1 MNHEY and CDR2 SVGAGI. The CDR3 reads CASSYSTGALKSYEQYF. The CDR3 region has the DNA TGTGCCAGCAGTTACTCTACAGGGGCGCTGAAATCCTACGAGCAGTACTTC.